This TCR beta chain was captured in a study of Ad26.COV2.S vaccination and SARS-CoV-2 variants. Looking at the study overall: Ad26.COV2.S arm of COV1001 included the donor. Once or twice, 56 days apart, Ad26.COV2.S was delivered intramuscularly.

Profiling relied on immunoSEQ multiplex PCR, and the TCRdb table lists in-frame clones only, not all of them. The repertoire holds around 450,000 clones, 75% to 90% seen once, with around 2.5% in the top ten. This sample's treatment: roughly 18 received Ad26.COV2.S at low or high dose, single or two shots; several received placebo; per-sample allocation not given. Repertoires come from day 63 after the first vaccine or placebo injection. A Boston donor was an adult aged 18-55 years. The sample here was peripheral blood, taken in a trial of Ad26.COV2.S vaccine versus placebo. This clonotype was obtained from a person between 18 and 65 years old who received the Ad26.COV2.S COVID-19 vaccine or a placebo.

The CDR3, as DNA: TGTGCCAGCAGTTATGGGCAGAACACTGAAGCTTTCTTT. Its protein is CASSYGQNTEAFF. V is TRBV6-6 and J is TRBJ1-1; D not resolved. CDR3 length: 13 amino acids. Trimming removed 3 bases from V and 1 base from J, with 6 bases in between. CDR1 and CDR2 (germline): MNHNY, SVGAGI (reference sequence).